This T cell receptor beta chain was profiled in a study of OX40 agonist ivuxolimab in advanced cancers. Study overall: Three patients, one with hepatocellular carcinoma and two with cutaneous melanoma, responded partially.

TCRdb keeps only in-frame clones here, not all; method: immunoSEQ multiplex PCR. The table includes about 110,000 clones, 90% detected once. Germline loops: CDR1 SGHTA, CDR2 FQGNSA. This CDR3 spans 14 amino acids. V lost 4 bases and J 4 bases, leaving 11 bases between the germline ends. Autoimmune disease history or systemic immunosuppression led to patient exclusion. This chain joins TRBV7-2 and TRBJ2-1; the D gene is possibly TRBD2 (5 bases). This receptor was obtained from an adult with an advanced solid tumor such as melanoma, head and neck, liver or kidney cancer. Here the sequenced sample was CD4+ or CD8+ T cells sorted from blood, taken in a trial of the OX40 agonist ivuxolimab. This CDR3 is CASSYGGLYNEQFF. CDR3 DNA sequence: TGTGCCAGCAGCTACGGCGGGCTTTACAATGAGCAGTTCTTC.